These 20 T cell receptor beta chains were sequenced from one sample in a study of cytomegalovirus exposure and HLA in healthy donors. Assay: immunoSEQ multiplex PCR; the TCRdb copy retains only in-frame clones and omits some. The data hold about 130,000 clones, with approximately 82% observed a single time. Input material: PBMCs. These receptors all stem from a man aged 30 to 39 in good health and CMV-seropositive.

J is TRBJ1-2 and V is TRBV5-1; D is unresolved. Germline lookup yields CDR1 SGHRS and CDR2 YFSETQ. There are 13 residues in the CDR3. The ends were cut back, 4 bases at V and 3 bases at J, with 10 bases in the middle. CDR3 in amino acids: CASSEGRDYGYTF. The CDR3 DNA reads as TGCGCCAGCAGCGAGGGAAGGGACTATGGCTACACCTTC. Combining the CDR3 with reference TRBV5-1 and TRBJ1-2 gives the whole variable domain KAGVTQTPRYLIKTRGQQVTLSCSPISGHRSVSWYQQTPGQGLQFLFEYFSETQRNKGNFPGRFSGRQFSNSRSEMNVSTLELGDSALYLCASSEGRDYGYTFGSGTRLTVV.

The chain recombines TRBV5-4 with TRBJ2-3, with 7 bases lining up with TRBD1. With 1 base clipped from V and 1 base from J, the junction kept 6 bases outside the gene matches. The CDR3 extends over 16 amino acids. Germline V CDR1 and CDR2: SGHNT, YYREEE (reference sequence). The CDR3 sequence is CASSLWKGAGTDTQYF. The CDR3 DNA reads TGTGCCAGCAGCTTGTGGAAGGGGGCAGGCACAGATACGCAGTATTTT.

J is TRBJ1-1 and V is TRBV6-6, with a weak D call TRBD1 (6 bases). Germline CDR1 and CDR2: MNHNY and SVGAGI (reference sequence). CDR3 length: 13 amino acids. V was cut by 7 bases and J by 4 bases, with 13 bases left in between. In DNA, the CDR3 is TGTGCCAGCAACACCTACAGGGCCACTGAAGCTTTCTTT. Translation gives CASNTYRATEAFF.

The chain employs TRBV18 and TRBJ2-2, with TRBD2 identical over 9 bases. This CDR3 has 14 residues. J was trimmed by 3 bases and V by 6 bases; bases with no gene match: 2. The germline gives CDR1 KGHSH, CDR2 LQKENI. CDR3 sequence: CASSLAGYTGELFF. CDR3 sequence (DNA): TGTGCCAGCTCCCTAGCGGGATACACCGGGGAGCTGTTTTTT.

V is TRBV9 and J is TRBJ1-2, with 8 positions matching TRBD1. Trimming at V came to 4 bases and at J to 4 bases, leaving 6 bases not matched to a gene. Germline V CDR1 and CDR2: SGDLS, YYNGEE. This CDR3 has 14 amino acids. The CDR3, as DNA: TGTGCCAGCAGCTCCGGACAGGGTGGCTATGGCTACACCTTC. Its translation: CASSSGQGGYGYTF.

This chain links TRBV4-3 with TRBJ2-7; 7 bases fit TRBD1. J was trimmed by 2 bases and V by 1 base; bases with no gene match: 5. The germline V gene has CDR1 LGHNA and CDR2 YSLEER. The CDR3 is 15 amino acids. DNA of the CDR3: TGCGCCAGCAGCCAAGGTGTCCAGGGGGCCTACGAGCAGTACTTC. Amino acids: CASSQGVQGAYEQYF.

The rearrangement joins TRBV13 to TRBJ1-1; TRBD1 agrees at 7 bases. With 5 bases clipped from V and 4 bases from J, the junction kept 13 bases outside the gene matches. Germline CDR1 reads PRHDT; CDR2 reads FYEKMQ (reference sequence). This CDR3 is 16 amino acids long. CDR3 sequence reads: CASSSNTDRRVTEAFF. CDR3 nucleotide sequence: TGTGCCAGCAGCAGTAATACGGACAGGAGGGTCACTGAAGCTTTCTTT.

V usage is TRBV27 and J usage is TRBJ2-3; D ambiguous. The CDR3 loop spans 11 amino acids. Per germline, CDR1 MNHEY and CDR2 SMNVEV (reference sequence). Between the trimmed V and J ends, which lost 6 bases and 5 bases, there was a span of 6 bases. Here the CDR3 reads CASRSIDTQYF. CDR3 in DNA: TGTGCCAGCAGATCTATAGATACGCAGTATTTT.

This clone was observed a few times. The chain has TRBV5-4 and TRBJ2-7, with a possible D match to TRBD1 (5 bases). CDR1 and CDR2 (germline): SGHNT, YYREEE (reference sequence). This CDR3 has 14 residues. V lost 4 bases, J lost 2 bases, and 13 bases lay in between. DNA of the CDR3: TGTGCCAGCAGCCCCTCAGGGCAAGCCTACGAGCAGTACTTC. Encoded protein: CASSPSGQAYEQYF.

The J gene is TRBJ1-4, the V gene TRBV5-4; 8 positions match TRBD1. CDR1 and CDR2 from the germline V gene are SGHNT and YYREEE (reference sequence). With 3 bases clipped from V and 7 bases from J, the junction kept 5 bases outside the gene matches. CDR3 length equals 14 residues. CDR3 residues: CASSSRGQGEKLFF. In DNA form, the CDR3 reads TGTGCCAGCAGCTCCAGGGGGCAGGGTGAAAAACTGTTTTTT. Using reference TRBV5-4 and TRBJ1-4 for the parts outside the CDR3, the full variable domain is ETGVTQSPTHLIKTRGQQVTLRCSSQSGHNTVSWYQQALGQGPQFIFQYYREEENGRGNFPPRFSGLQFPNYSSELNVNALELDDSALYLCASSSRGQGEKLFFGSGTQLSVL.

Here the CDR3 DNA reads TGCGCCAGCAGCCTGGGGCCGGGACAGGGACCCAATCAGCCCCAGCATTTT. It specifies CASSLGPGQGPNQPQHF. The chain links TRBV5-1 to TRBJ1-5; 9 bases match TRBD1. V lost 4 bases and J lost 3; bases outside the gene matches: 11. Germline CDR1 SGHRS, CDR2 YFSETQ. The CDR3 extends over 17 amino acids.

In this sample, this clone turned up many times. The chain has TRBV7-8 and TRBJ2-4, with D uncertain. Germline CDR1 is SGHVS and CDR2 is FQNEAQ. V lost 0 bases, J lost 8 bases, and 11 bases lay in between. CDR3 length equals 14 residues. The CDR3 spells CASSLAPPADIQYF. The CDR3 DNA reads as TGTGCCAGCAGCTTAGCCCCCCCGGCGGACATTCAGTACTTC.

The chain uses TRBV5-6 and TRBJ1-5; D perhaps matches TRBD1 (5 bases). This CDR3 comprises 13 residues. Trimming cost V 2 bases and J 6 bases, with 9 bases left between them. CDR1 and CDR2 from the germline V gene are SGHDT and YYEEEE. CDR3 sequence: CASSFGGTQPQHF. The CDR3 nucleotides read TGTGCCAGCAGCTTTGGGGGGACTCAGCCCCAGCATTTT.

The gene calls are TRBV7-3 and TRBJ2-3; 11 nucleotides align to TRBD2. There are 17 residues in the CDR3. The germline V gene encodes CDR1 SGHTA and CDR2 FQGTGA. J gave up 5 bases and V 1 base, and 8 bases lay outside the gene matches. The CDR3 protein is CASSLRVAGGPEDTQYF. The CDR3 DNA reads TGTGCCAGCAGCTTAAGGGTAGCGGGGGGGCCGGAAGATACGCAGTATTTT.

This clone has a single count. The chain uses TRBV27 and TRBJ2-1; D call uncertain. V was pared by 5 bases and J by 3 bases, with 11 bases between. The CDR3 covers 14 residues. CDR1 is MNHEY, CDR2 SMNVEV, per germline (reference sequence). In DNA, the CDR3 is TGTGCCAGCAGTCCCATAGGCGGCTACAATGAGCAGTTCTTC. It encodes CASSPIGGYNEQFF.

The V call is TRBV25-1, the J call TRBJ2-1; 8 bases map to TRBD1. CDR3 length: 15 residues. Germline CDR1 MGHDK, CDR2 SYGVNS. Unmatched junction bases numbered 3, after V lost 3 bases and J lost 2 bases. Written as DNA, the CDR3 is TGTGCCAGCAGTGACCGGGACAGGCCCTACAATGAGCAGTTCTTC. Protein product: CASSDRDRPYNEQFF.

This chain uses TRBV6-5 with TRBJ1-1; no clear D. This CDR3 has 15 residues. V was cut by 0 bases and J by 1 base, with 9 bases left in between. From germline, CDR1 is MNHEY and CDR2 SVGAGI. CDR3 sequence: CASSYSQQKNTEAFF. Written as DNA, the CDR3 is TGTGCCAGCAGTTACTCGCAACAGAAGAACACTGAAGCTTTCTTT.

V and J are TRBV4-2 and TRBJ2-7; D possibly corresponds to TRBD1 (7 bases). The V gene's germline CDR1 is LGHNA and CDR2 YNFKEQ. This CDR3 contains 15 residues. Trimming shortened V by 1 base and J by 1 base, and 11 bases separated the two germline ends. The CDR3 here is CASSQAAGQSYEQYF. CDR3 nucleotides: TGTGCCAGCAGCCAAGCCGCGGGACAGTCCTACGAGCAGTACTTC.

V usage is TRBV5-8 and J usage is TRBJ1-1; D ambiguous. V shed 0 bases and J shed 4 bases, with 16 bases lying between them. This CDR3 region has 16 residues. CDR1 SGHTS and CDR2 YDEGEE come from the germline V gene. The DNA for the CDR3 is TGTGCCAGCAGCTTGGAAACTGGGTACAGTGGCACTGAAGCTTTCTTT. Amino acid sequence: CASSLETGYSGTEAFF.

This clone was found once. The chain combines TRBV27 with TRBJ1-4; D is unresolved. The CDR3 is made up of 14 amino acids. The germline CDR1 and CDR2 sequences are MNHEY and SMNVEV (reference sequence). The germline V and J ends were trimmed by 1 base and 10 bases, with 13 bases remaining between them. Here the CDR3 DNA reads TGTGCCAGCAGTTTATACCTCCCCCCCGGAAAACTGTTTTTT. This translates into CASSLYLPPGKLFF.